This entry lists 4 T cell receptor beta chains sequenced from one sample in a study of T cell responses to AZD1222 COVID-19 vaccine. The method was immunoSEQ multiplex PCR; TCRdb's version includes in-frame clones alone and lacks a portion of them. The data contain 110,000 or so clones, about nine tenths of them singletons. Sequences were derived from peripheral blood, sampled 28 days after the second AZD1222 dose. Receptors originate from an adult who received the AZD1222 COVID-19 vaccine.

Worth noting for this clone: The same CDR3 is also encoded by other DNA sequences in this sample. The V gene is TRBV6-6, the J gene TRBJ2-1; no firm D call. The length of the CDR3 is 12 residues. CDR1 and CDR2 from the germline V gene are MNHNY and SVGAGI (reference sequence). Trimming cost V 5 bases and J 4 bases, with 6 bases left between them. This CDR3 is CASSRPYNEQFF. CDR3 sequence (DNA): TGTGCCAGCAGTAGACCGTACAATGAGCAGTTCTTC.

The rearrangement joins TRBV2 to TRBJ1-6; D perhaps matches TRBD1 (5 bases). The CDR3 sequence is 16 residues long. In germline, CDR1 is SNHLY, CDR2 FYNNEI. The ends were cut back, 7 bases at V and 7 bases at J, with 20 bases in the middle. CDR3 sequence reads: CASTLRLKAGNSPLHF. The CDR3 bases are TGTGCCAGCACCCTCCGGCTGAAGGCAGGGAATTCACCCCTCCACTTT. The variable domain in full, with the rest retrieved from reference TRBV2 and TRBJ1-6, is EPEVTQTPSHQVTQMGQEVILRCVPISNHLYFYWYRQILGQKVEFLVSFYNNEISEKSEIFDDQFSVERPDGSNFTLKIRSTKLEDSAMYFCASTLRLKAGNSPLHFGNGTRLTVT.

This clone was detected a few times. The rearrangement uses TRBV19 and TRBJ2-7; TRBD1 or TRBD2 may be the D gene (5 bases each). V dropped 6 bases and J dropped 4 bases, with 25 bases sitting between them. CDR1 and CDR2 (germline): LNHDA, SQIVND (reference sequence). This CDR3 contains 17 residues. CDR3 bases: TGTGCCAGTAGCCTTTCCGGGACCCCAGGCGACCCATACGAGCAGTACTTC. It codes for CASSLSGTPGDPYEQYF.

This clone came up a few times. The genes are TRBV6-1 and TRBJ1-2, with D possibly being TRBD1 (5 bases). The CDR3 runs 13 residues. The germline V gene encodes CDR1 MNHNS and CDR2 SASEGT. V lost 3 bases to trimming and J lost 2 bases, with 7 bases between them. For the CDR3, the DNA is TGTGCCAGCAGTGAGGGGCTGAACTATGGCTACACCTTC. Its translation: CASSEGLNYGYTF.